This T cell receptor (beta chain) was sequenced during a study of T cells in Graves' hyperthyroidism and ophthalmopathy. Study context: Sampling of peripheral blood happened at initial diagnosis, prior to any treatment.

At least ten counts were recorded for this clonotype. The CDR3 covers 16 residues. CDR1 and CDR2 (germline): DFQATT, SNEGSKA (reference sequence). Trimming at V came to 3 bases and at J to 5 bases, leaving 12 bases not matched to a gene. Amplified TCR beta CDR3 regions came from RNA transcripts. The TCR CDR3 was amplified in a first-round RT-PCR using the HTBI primer set. MiXCR, run by TCRdb on the multiplex PCR reads, gives a single entry per CDR3 protein. The table lists fewer than 350,000 distinct CDR3 sequences, roughly 15% of them singletons. This chain uses TRBV20-1 with TRBJ2-7, with 11 bases matching TRBD2. The clonotype was recovered from a woman aged 40 to 55 with Graves' hyperthyroidism. The sequencing input was blood. CDR3 bases: TGCAGTGCTAGTGAGGCAGGGGTAGCGGGAGGGAACGAGCAGTACTTC. As protein: CSASEAGVAGGNEQYF.